This TCR beta chain was observed in a study of shared clonotypes between healthy human individuals. Study-wide background: A donor's plate count was three for CD4 naive and three for CD4 memory; CD8 naive had two and CD8 memory one.

Replicate PCRs run on sorted subsets employed roughly 190 ng DNA, approximately 30,000 T cell genomes. TCRdb's copy holds only in-frame clones and misses some; the assay was immunoSEQ multiplex PCR. The table lists a few million clones, approximately 93% of them singletons. This CDR3 is 17 amino acids long. The V gene lost 0 bases and the J gene lost 0 bases, with 12 bases spanning the gap. Germline lookup yields CDR1 LNHNV and CDR2 YYDKDF (reference sequence). Donors were healthy HIV-negative adults without recently reported acute infections or vaccinations. The sequence derives from a man younger than 30 in good health. Some clones in this sample may be carry-over from other donors' samples. Material: naive CD4+ T cells from PBMCs. Stated subset: CD45RA+ positively selected. The chain recombines TRBV15 with TRBJ1-3; D gene unclear. The DNA for the CDR3 is TGTGCCACCAGCAGAGATCAGCACGGGATCTCTGGAAACACCATATATTTT. Amino acid sequence: CATSRDQHGISGNTIYF.